The 7 T cell receptor beta chains reported below all come from one sample, sequenced in a study of post-analysis software for immune sequencing data. Whole-study findings and limits: Comparison of patients with controls showed five or six TRBV segments more frequent in patients, TRBV5-6, TRBV5-1 and TRBV20-1 among them.

Antigen specificity for these receptors is unknown. Libraries were made from TCR beta cDNA, and they carried unique molecular identifiers. MiXCR, run by TCRdb on the PCR reads, gives a single entry per CDR3 protein. The sample includes 740,000 or so distinct CDR3 sequences, about 53% of them seen just once. Material for sequencing was blood. The receptor source for this set is a girl aged 10-17 years with multiple sclerosis.

This chain joins TRBV20-1 and TRBJ1-1; no firm D call. This CDR3 region has 13 residues. Germline loops: CDR1 DFQATT, CDR2 SNEGSKA (reference sequence). The V end lost 0 bases, the J end lost 9 bases, and 14 bases lay between the germline ends. The chain's CDR3 is CSARDRGGGKAFF. CDR3 bases: TGCAGTGCTAGAGATCGGGGAGGAGGGAAAGCTTTCTTT.

The chain combines TRBV12-5 with TRBJ2-3; the match to TRBD2 covers 12 bases. V was clipped by 0 bases and J by 4 bases; unmatched bases: 2. Germline V gives CDR1 LGHNT, CDR2 FRNRAP. This CDR3 contains 16 residues. The CDR3 DNA is TGTGCTAGTGGTTTGGTACTAGCGGGAGGATCAGATACGCAGTATTTT. Its protein is CASGLVLAGGSDTQYF.

This clonotype was seen a few times. The genes are TRBV20-1 and TRBJ2-3; 12 positions agree with TRBD1. Germline V gives CDR1 DFQATT, CDR2 SNEGSKA (reference sequence). Losses at the gene ends were 6 bases for V and 5 bases for J; bases not matched to a gene: 9. This CDR3 is 15 amino acids long. CDR3 in amino acids: CSAKPGQGARDTQYF. The CDR3 DNA sequence: TGCAGTGCGAAACCGGGACAGGGGGCGCGAGATACGCAGTATTTT.

The chain is built from TRBV5-1 and TRBJ1-1; perhaps TRBD1 as D (5 bases). Per germline, CDR1 SGHRS and CDR2 YFSETQ. Trimming removed 5 bases from V and 4 bases from J, with 15 bases in between. CDR3 size: 14 residues. The CDR3: CASRPGRDSTEAFF. The CDR3 coding sequence is TGCGCCAGCAGACCGGGACGGGATTCCACTGAAGCTTTCTTT. Variable domain in full (rest from reference TRBV5-1 and TRBJ1-1): KAGVTQTPRYLIKTRGQQVTLSCSPISGHRSVSWYQQTPGQGLQFLFEYFSETQRNKGNFPGRFSGRQFSNSRSEMNVSTLELGDSALYLCASRPGRDSTEAFFGQGTRLTVV.

J is TRBJ2-4 and V is TRBV5-1, with D hard to call. V lost 5 bases and J 0 bases, leaving 21 bases between the germline ends. Germline lookup yields CDR1 SGHRS and CDR2 YFSETQ. There are 18 residues in the CDR3. The CDR3 region has the DNA TGCGCCAGCAGTCCGACCCACATCGGACGGCTAGCCAAAAACATTCAGTACTTC. It encodes CASSPTHIGRLAKNIQYF.

The CDR3 DNA sequence: TGCAGCGTGAGCCGACTAGCGGGACTGAGTAATGAGCAGTTCTTC. Translation gives CSVSRLAGLSNEQFF. The genes are TRBV29-1 and TRBJ2-7, with 11 bases aligning to TRBD2. The J call is doubtful: the DNA matches TRBJ2-1 better. CDR1 is SQVTM and CDR2 is ANQGSEA in the germline V gene. The CDR3 length is 15 residues.

The gene calls are TRBV7-6 and TRBJ2-1, with D possibly being TRBD1 or TRBD2 (6 bases each). Germline values: CDR1 SGHVS, CDR2 FNYEAQ. The CDR3 is made up of 15 amino acids. Trimming removed 3 bases from V and 4 bases from J, with 13 bases in between. CDR3 residues: CASSLGGPIYNEQFF. The DNA for the CDR3 is TGTGCCAGCAGCTTGGGGGGCCCCATATACAATGAGCAGTTCTTC.